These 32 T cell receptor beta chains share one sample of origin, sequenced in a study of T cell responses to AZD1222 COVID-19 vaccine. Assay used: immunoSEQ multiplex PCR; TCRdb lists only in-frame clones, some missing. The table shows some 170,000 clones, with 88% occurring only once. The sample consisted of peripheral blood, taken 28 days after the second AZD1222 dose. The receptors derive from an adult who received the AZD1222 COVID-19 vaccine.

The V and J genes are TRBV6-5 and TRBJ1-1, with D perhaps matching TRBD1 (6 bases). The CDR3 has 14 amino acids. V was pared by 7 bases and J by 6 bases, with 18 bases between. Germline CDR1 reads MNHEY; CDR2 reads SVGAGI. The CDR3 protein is CASTETGTSPEAFF. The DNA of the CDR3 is TGTGCCAGCACCGAAACTGGGACATCTCCTGAAGCTTTCTTT.

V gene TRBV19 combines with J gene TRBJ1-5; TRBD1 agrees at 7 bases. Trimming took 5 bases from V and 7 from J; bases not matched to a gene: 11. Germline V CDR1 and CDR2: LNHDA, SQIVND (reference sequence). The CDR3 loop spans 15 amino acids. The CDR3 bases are TGTGCCAGTAGTCTCATTACGACAGGGACCCAGCCCCAGCATTTT. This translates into CASSLITTGTQPQHF.

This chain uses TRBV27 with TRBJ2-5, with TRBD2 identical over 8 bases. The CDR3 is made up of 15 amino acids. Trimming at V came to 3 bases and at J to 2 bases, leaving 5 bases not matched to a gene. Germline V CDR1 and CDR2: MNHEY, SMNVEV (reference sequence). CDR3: CASSFGGLGQETQYF. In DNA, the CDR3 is TGTGCCAGCAGTTTCGGGGGACTAGGACAAGAGACCCAGTACTTC.

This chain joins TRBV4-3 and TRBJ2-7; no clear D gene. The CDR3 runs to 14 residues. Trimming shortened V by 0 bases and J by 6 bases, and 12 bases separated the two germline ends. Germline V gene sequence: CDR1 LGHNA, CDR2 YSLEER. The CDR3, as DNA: TGCGCCAGCAGCCAAGAGCTCTTGGTCCCCGAGCAGTACTTC. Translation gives CASSQELLVPEQYF.

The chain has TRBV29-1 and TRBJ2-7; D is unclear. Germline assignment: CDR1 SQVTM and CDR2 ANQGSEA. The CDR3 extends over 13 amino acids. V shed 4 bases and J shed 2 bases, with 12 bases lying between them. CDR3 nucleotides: TGCAGCGTTGCCCCCACAGCCACCTACGAGCAGTACTTC. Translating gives CSVAPTATYEQYF.

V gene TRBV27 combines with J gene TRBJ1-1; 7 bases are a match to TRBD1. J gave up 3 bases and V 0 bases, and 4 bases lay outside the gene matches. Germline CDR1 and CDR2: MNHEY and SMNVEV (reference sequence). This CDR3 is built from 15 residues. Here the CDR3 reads CASSLSTDRDTEAFF. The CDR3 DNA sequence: TGTGCCAGCAGTTTATCGACCGACAGGGACACTGAAGCTTTCTTT.

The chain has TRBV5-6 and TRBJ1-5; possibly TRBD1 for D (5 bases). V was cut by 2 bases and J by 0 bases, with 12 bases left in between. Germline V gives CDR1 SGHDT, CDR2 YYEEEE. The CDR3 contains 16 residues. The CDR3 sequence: CASSFRAGISNQPQHF. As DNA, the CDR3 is TGTGCCAGCAGCTTCAGGGCAGGGATTAGCAATCAGCCCCAGCATTTT.

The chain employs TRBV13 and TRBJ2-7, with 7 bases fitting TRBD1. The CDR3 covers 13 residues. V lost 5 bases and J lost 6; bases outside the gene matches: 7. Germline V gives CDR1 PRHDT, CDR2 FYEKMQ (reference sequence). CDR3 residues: CASSAQPGGEQYF. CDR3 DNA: TGTGCCAGCAGCGCCCAACCAGGGGGCGAGCAGTACTTC.

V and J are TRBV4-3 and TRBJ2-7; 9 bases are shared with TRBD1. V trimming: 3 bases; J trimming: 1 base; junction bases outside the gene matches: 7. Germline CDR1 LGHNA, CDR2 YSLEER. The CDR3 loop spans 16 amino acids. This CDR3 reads CASSQEDRGVSYEQYF. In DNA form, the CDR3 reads TGCGCCAGCAGCCAGGAGGACAGGGGAGTATCCTACGAGCAGTACTTC.

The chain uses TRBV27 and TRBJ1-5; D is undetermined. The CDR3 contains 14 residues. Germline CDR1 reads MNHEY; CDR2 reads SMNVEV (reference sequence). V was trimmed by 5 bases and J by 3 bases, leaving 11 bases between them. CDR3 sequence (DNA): TGTGCCAGCAGTCTAGACAACTCCAATCAGCCCCAGCATTTT. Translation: CASSLDNSNQPQHF.

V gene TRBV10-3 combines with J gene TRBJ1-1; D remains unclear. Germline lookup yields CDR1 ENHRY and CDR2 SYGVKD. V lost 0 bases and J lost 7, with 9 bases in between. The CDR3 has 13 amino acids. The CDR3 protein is CAISESQGNEAFF. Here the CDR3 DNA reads TGTGCCATCAGTGAGTCGCAAGGGAATGAAGCTTTCTTT.

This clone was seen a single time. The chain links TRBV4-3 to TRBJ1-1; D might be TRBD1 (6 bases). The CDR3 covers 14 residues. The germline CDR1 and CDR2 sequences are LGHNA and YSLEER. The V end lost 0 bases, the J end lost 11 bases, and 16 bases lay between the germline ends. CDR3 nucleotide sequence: TGCGCCAGCAGCCAAGATATTGGGGTAGGGGGGGCTTTCTTT. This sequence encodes CASSQDIGVGGAFF.

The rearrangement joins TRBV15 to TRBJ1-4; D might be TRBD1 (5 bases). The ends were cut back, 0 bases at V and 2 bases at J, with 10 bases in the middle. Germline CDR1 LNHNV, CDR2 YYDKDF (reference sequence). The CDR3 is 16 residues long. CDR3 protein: CATSRDQGATNEKLFF. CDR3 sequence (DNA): TGTGCCACCAGCAGAGACCAGGGTGCGACTAATGAAAAACTGTTTTTT. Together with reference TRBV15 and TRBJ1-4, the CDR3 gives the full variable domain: DAMVIQNPRYQVTQFGKPVTLSCSQTLNHNVMYWYQQKSSQAPKLLFHYYDKDFNNEADTPDNFQSRRPNTSFCFLDIRSPGLGDTAMYLCATSRDQGATNEKLFFGSGTQLSVL.

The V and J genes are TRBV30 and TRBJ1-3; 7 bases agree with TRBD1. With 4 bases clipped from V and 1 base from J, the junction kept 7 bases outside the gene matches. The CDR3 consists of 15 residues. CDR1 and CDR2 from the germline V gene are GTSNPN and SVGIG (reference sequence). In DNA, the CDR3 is TGTGCCTGGAAGAACAGGGGAAGATCTGGAAACACCATATATTTT. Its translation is CAWKNRGRSGNTIYF. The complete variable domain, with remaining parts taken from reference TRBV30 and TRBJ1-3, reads SQTIHQWPATLVQPVGSPLSLECTVEGTSNPNLYWYRQAAGRGLQLLFYSVGIGQISSEVPQNLSASRPQDRQFILSSKKLLLSDSGFYLCAWKNRGRSGNTIYFGEGSWLTVV.

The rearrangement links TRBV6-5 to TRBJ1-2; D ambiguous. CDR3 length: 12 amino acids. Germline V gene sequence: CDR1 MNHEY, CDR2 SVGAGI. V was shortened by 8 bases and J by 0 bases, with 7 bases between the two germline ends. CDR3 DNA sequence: TGTGCCAGCGGCCCCGCTAACTATGGCTACACCTTC. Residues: CASGPANYGYTF.

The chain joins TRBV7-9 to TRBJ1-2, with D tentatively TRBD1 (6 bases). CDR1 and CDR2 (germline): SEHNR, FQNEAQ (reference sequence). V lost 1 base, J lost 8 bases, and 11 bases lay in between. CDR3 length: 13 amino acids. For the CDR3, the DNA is TGTGCCAGCAGCTTAGACAGCAGGGGAGGCTACACCTTC. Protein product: CASSLDSRGGYTF.

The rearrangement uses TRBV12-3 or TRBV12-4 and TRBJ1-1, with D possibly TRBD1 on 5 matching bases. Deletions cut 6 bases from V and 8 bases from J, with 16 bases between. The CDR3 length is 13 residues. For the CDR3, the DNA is TGTGCCAGCAGCTCCCCGTCGGGGGACGAAGCTTTCTTT. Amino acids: CASSSPSGDEAFF.

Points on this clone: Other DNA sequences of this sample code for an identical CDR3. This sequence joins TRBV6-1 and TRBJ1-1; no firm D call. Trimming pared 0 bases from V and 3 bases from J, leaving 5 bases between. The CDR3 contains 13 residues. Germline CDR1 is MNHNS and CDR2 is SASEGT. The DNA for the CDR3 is TGTGCCAGCAGTGAAGCCGTTGACACTGAAGCTTTCTTT. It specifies CASSEAVDTEAFF.

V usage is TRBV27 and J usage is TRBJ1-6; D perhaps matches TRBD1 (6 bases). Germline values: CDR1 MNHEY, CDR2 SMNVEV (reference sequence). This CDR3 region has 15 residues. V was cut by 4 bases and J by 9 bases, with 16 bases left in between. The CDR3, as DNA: TGTGCCAGCAGTTCGAGGACAGAGCGGGGTTCACCCCTCCACTTT. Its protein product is CASSSRTERGSPLHF.

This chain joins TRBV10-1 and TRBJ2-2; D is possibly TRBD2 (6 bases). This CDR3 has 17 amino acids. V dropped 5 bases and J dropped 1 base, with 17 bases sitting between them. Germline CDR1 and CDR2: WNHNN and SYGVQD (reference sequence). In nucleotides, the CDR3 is TGCGCCAGCAGTCTTACGGGACTCCCGCTGAACACCGGGGAGCTGTTTTTT. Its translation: CASSLTGLPLNTGELFF.

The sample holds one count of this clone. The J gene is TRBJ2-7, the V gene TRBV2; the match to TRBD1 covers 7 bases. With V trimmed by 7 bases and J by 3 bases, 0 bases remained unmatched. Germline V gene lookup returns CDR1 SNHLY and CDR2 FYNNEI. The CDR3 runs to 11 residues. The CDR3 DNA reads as TGTGCCAGCACAGGGGGCTACGAGCAGTACTTC. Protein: CASTGGYEQYF.

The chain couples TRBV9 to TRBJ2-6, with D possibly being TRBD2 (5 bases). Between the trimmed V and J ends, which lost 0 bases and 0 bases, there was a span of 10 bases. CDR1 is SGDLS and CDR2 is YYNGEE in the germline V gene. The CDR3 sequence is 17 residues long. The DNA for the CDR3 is TGTGCCAGCAGCGTAGGCTTGGGGAGCTCTGGGGCCAACGTCCTGACTTTC. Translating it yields CASSVGLGSSGANVLTF.

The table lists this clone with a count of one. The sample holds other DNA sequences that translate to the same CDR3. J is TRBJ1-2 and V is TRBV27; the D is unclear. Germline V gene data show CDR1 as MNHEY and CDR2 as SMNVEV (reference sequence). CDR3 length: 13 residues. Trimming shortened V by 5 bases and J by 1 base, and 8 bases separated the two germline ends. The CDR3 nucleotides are TGTGCCAGCAGTCTGACCGGTAACTATGGCTACACCTTC. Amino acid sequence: CASSLTGNYGYTF.

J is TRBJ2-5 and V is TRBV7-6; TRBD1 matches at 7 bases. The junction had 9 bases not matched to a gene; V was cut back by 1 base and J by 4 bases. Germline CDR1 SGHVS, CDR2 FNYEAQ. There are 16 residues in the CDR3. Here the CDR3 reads CASSLGQGLRGETQYF. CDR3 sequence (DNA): TGTGCCAGCAGCTTAGGACAGGGCCTCAGAGGAGAGACCCAGTACTTC.

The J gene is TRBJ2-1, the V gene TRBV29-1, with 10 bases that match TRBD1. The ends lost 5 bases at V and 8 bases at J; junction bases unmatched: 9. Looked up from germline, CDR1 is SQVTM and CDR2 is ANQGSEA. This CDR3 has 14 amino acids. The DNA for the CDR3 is TGCAGCGTTAGCGAGACAGGGGGCCGCTATGAGCAGTTCTTC. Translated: CSVSETGGRYEQFF.

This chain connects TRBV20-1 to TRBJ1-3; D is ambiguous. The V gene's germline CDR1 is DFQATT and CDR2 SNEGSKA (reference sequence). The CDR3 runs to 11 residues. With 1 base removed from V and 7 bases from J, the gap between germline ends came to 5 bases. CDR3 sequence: CSARGRNTIYF. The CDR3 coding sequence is TGCAGTGCTAGAGGTCGGAACACCATATATTTT.

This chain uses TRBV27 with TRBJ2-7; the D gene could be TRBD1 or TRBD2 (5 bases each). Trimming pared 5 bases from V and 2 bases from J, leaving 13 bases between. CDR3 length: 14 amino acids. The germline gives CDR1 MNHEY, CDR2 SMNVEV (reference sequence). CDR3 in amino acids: CASSPWGPAYEQYF. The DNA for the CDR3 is TGTGCCAGCAGTCCATGGGGACCGGCCTACGAGCAGTACTTC.

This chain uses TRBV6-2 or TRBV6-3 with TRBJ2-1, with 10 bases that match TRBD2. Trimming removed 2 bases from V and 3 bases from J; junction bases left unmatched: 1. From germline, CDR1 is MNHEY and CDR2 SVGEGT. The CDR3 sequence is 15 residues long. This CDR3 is CASSYASGGYNEQFF. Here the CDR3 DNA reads TGTGCCAGCAGTTACGCTAGCGGGGGCTACAATGAGCAGTTCTTC.

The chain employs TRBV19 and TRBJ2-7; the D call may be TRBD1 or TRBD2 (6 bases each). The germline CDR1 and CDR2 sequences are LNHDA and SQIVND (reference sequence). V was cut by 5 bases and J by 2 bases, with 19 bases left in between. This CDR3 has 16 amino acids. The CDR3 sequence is CASSLMAGTRTYEQYF. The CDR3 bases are TGTGCCAGTAGTCTCATGGCGGGGACACGGACCTACGAGCAGTACTTC.

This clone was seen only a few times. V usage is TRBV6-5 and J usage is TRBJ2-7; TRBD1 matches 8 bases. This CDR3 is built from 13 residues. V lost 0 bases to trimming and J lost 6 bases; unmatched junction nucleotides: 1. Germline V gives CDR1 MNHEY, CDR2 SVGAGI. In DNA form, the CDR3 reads TGTGCCAGCAGTTACTCGGGACAGGCCGAGCAGTACTTC. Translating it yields CASSYSGQAEQYF.

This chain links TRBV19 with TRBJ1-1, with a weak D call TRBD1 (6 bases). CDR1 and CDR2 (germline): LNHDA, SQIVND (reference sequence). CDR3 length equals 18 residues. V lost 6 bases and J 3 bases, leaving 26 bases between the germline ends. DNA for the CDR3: TGTGCCAGTAGCAACGATGCGCCAGGGGCCGGAATAGACACTGAAGCTTTCTTT. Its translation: CASSNDAPGAGIDTEAFF.

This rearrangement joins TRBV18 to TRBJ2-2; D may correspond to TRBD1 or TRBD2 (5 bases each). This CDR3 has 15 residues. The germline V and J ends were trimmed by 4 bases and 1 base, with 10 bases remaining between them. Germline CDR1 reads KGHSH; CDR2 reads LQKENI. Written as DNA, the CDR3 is TGTGCCAGCTCACACGGGACGGTGAACACCGGGGAGCTGTTTTTT. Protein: CASSHGTVNTGELFF. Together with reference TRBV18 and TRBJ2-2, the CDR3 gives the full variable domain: NAGVMQNPRHLVRRRGQEARLRCSPMKGHSHVYWYRQLPEEGLKFMVYLQKENIIDESGMPKERFSAEFPKEGPSILRIQQVVRGDSAAYFCASSHGTVNTGELFFGEGSRLTVL.